Reported below is one TCR beta chain. What it binds is unknown. Regarding time point: pretreatment peripheral blood. This CDR3 spans 16 amino acids. The V and J ends lost 0 bases and 1 base respectively, with 10 bases between them. CDR1 SGHRS and CDR2 YFSETQ come from the germline V gene. Repertoires were generated with immunoSEQ multiplex PCR, while TCRdb's copy carries only in-frame clones and drops some. The table has approximately 67,000 clones, about 90% seen once. These data belong to a study of PD-L1 blockade in urothelial cancer. Study details: About 85% of the roughly 29 patients comprised males who had bladder-origin urothelial cancer. A median roughly 140,000 T cells were found in blood samples. At 3 weeks after treatment start (second dose) and again at 6 weeks, blood was analyzed. Study-level results: Pretreatment TCR clonality in blood under the median foretold superior survival.

The material was PBMCs, obtained around atezolizumab (anti-PD-L1) treatment. The receptor was isolated from a man between 60 and 75 years old with urothelial cancer. The rearrangement links TRBV5-1 to TRBJ2-2; weak D call: TRBD2 (5 bases). CDR3 coding DNA: TGCGCCAGCAGCTTGGACGGCGGACTGAACACCGGGGAGCTGTTTTTT. This encodes CASSLDGGLNTGELFF.